The 21 T cell receptor beta chains below all came from one sample that was sequenced in a study of T-cell reconstitution after alpha-beta-depleted transplantation in children. Unique molecular identifiers tagged the TCRbeta library. TCRdb reprocessed the PCR reads with MiXCR, giving one entry per CDR3 protein. The sample consists of fewer than 1 million distinct CDR3 sequences, roughly 15% of them appearing once. This specimen was PBMCs, mostly from graft donor cells, taken 360 days after TCRalphabeta/CD19-depleted stem cell transplant. The receptors come from a male patient under 18 who had a stem cell transplant for acute lymphoblastic leukemia, so the T cells may come from the graft donor.

This clonotype has ten or more counts. This chain uses TRBV12-3 or TRBV12-4 with TRBJ2-2; D unclear. The CDR3 covers 13 residues. Trimming left V 3 bases short and J 5 bases short, with 7 bases between. The CDR3 DNA follows: TGTGCCAGCAGTTTCCCTAAAACCGGGGAGCTGTTTTTT. It codes for CASSFPKTGELFF.

This clonotype came up a few times. V and J are TRBV20-1 and TRBJ2-1; tentatively, D is TRBD2 (6 bases). Germline loops: CDR1 DFQATT, CDR2 SNEGSKA (reference sequence). The CDR3 length is 15 residues. V lost 2 bases and J 8 bases, leaving 19 bases between the germline ends. In DNA, the CDR3 is TGCAGTGCTAGACCCCCAACCATCAGGGAGGATGAGCAGTTCTTC. Its protein is CSARPPTIREDEQFF.

This rearrangement joins TRBV10-3 to TRBJ2-3; 16 nucleotides align to TRBD2. There are 18 residues in the CDR3. V dropped 5 bases and J dropped 2; count of bases not matched to a gene: 7. The germline gives CDR1 ENHRY, CDR2 SYGVKD. This CDR3 reads CAISSGLAGGGATDTQYF. The CDR3 DNA reads as TGTGCCATCAGTTCGGGACTAGCGGGAGGGGGGGCCACAGATACGCAGTATTTT.

This clonotype was detected ten times or more. The V and J genes are TRBV5-1 and TRBJ2-7, with 8 nucleotides matching TRBD1. Germline V gene data show CDR1 as SGHRS and CDR2 as YFSETQ. With 4 bases clipped from V and 3 bases from J, the junction kept 6 bases outside the gene matches. This CDR3 is 14 amino acids long. As DNA, the CDR3 is TGCGCCAGCAGCCCCGGGGGACAGGACTACGAGCAGTACTTC. It specifies CASSPGGQDYEQYF.

Only a few counts were recorded for this clonotype. This chain connects TRBV12-3 or TRBV12-4 to TRBJ2-2; D gene uncertain. CDR3 size: 14 residues. The V gene lost 6 bases and the J gene lost 1 base, with 9 bases spanning the gap. Here the CDR3 reads CASSPLGNTGELFF. The CDR3 DNA reads as TGTGCCAGCAGCCCGCTAGGGAACACCGGGGAGCTGTTTTTT.

This clonotype was seen repeatedly, ten times or more. The chain uses TRBV12-3 or TRBV12-4 and TRBJ2-1; 9 bases are a match to TRBD1. The CDR3 consists of 14 residues. The CDR3 nucleotides read TGTGCTCTGAAGACCGGGACAGGGAACAATGAGCAGTTCTTC. Protein product: CALKTGTGNNEQFF.

The chain carries TRBV7-2 and TRBJ2-3, with 7 bases that match TRBD2. V gave up 1 base and J gave up 5 bases; unmatched junction bases: 9. Germline V gene sequence: CDR1 SGHTA, CDR2 FQGNSA. CDR3 size: 16 residues. This chain's CDR3 is CASSLVYAGDGDTQYF. CDR3 DNA sequence: TGTGCCAGCAGCTTAGTTTACGCGGGAGATGGAGATACGCAGTATTTT.

This chain connects TRBV6-1 to TRBJ2-7; D is possibly TRBD1 (5 bases). Trimming removed 6 bases at V and 7 bases at J, with 22 bases between. CDR1 MNHNS and CDR2 SASEGT come from the germline V gene. The CDR3 is 15 amino acids. CDR3 in DNA: TGTGCCAGCAGATCCCCCTGGTGGGGCGGACCGGAGCAGTACTTC. Translation gives CASRSPWWGGPEQYF.

This clonotype was counted ten times or more. The chain employs TRBV28 and TRBJ1-1, with 7 bases that match TRBD1. CDR1 MDHEN and CDR2 SYDVKM come from the germline V gene. J lost 2 bases, V lost 4 bases, and 7 bases had no gene match. The CDR3 runs to 15 residues. The chain's CDR3 is CASSSPQGVNTEAFF. The CDR3 nucleotides are TGTGCCAGCAGTTCCCCCCAGGGGGTTAACACTGAAGCTTTCTTT. The full variable domain, completed using reference TRBV28 and TRBJ1-1, is DVKVTQSSRYLVKRTGEKVFLECVQDMDHENMFWYRQDPGLGLRLIYFSYDVKMKEKGDIPEGYSVSREKKERFSLILESASTNQTSMYLCASSSPQGVNTEAFFGQGTRLTVV.

This clonotype appeared many times. The V and J genes are TRBV12-3 or TRBV12-4 and TRBJ1-5; no clear D gene. Trimming stripped 3 bases from V and 3 bases from J, with 9 bases between. The CDR3 loop spans 14 amino acids. DNA for the CDR3: TGTGCCAGCAGTTTGGGTAGCTACAATCAGCCCCAGCATTTT. Translated: CASSLGSYNQPQHF.

The V call is TRBV7-9, the J call TRBJ1-1, with D uncertain. Trimming took off 5 bases at V and 3 bases at J, with 10 bases between the two ends. This CDR3 has 13 residues. Germline CDR1 is SEHNR and CDR2 is FQNEAQ (reference sequence). CDR3 sequence: CASSPPAYTEAFF. DNA for the CDR3: TGTGCCAGCAGCCCCCCTGCGTACACTGAAGCTTTCTTT.

This clonotype was seen a handful of times. The chain has TRBV10-3 and TRBJ2-7; D possibly corresponds to TRBD2 (5 bases). The V gene lost 6 bases and the J gene lost 3 bases, with 12 bases spanning the gap. The CDR3 spans 13 residues. The germline V gene has CDR1 ENHRY and CDR2 SYGVKD. CDR3 in DNA: TGTGCCATCAGGATTAGCGCAAGCTACGAGCAGTACTTC. As protein: CAIRISASYEQYF.

This clonotype was seen a few times. This chain uses TRBV19 with TRBJ2-3; unclear D gene. Germline loops: CDR1 LNHDA, CDR2 SQIVND (reference sequence). The V and J ends lost 3 bases and 2 bases respectively, with 12 bases between them. The CDR3 is 15 amino acids. The CDR3 DNA reads as TGTGCCAGTAGTATTTGGGCTGGAATCACAGATACGCAGTATTTT. It specifies CASSIWAGITDTQYF.

This clonotype showed up just a few times. The genes are TRBV5-1 and TRBJ2-7; D unresolved. This CDR3 is built from 15 residues. Germline V gene sequence: CDR1 SGHRS, CDR2 YFSETQ. V lost 0 bases and J 3 bases, leaving 13 bases between the germline ends. This chain's CDR3 is CASSLGRKGNYEQYF. The CDR3 nucleotides read TGCGCCAGCAGCTTGGGTCGTAAAGGGAACTACGAGCAGTACTTC.

The chain carries TRBV11-2 and TRBJ2-7; 7 nucleotides match TRBD2. From germline, CDR1 is SGHAT and CDR2 FQNNGV. V was clipped by 8 bases and J by 3 bases; unmatched bases: 13. The CDR3 contains 15 residues. The DNA of the CDR3 is TGTGCCAGCGGTAGGGCTAGCGGTTACCTCTACGAGCAGTACTTC. As protein: CASGRASGYLYEQYF.

This clonotype occurred a few times. V and J are TRBV5-1 and TRBJ2-2; D is ambiguous. Germline V gene data show CDR1 as SGHRS and CDR2 as YFSETQ. The CDR3 contains 14 residues. The germline V and J ends were trimmed by 0 bases and 9 bases, with 12 bases remaining between them. The CDR3 loop is CASSLEAPGRELFF. The CDR3 region has the DNA TGCGCCAGCAGCTTGGAGGCCCCGGGTCGGGAGCTGTTTTTT.

V and J are TRBV25-1 and TRBJ1-1; no reliable D call. The CDR3 sequence is 11 residues long. In germline, CDR1 is MGHDK, CDR2 SYGVNS. With 3 bases removed from V and 10 bases from J, the gap between germline ends came to 9 bases. CDR3 in DNA: TGTGCCAGCAGTGACCGGACGGGAGCTTTCTTT. As protein: CASSDRTGAFF.

This clonotype was found a few times. This chain joins TRBV5-1 and TRBJ2-7; the match to TRBD2 covers 12 bases. Germline CDR1 SGHRS, CDR2 YFSETQ. This CDR3 is built from 17 residues. V dropped 1 base and J dropped 3; count of bases not matched to a gene: 8. CDR3 region: CASSLSGTSGFLYEQYF. For the CDR3, the DNA is TGCGCCAGCAGCTTGTCCGGGACTAGCGGGTTCCTCTACGAGCAGTACTTC.

This rearrangement joins TRBV12-3 or TRBV12-4 to TRBJ2-2; D unclear. The CDR3 is made up of 13 amino acids. V shed 5 bases and J shed 5 bases, with 9 bases lying between them. The CDR3 loop reads CASSHSRTGELFF. The CDR3 DNA follows: TGTGCCAGCAGTCATAGTAGGACCGGGGAGCTGTTTTTT.

V usage is TRBV4-1 and J usage is TRBJ2-7; 10 bases are shared with TRBD1. Germline V lookup: CDR1 MGHRA, CDR2 YSYEKL. Losses at the gene ends were 6 bases for V and 5 bases for J; bases not matched to a gene: 13. This CDR3 comprises 16 residues. The CDR3 here is CASRIGPGQGIHEQYF. CDR3 nucleotides: TGCGCCAGCAGGATAGGACCGGGACAGGGGATACACGAGCAGTACTTC.

This clonotype appeared a few times. This sequence joins TRBV24-1 and TRBJ2-3; D unclear. This CDR3 comprises 13 residues. V lost 4 bases, J lost 2 bases, and 6 bases lay in between. Germline-derived CDR1 and CDR2 are KGHDR and SFDVKD. CDR3 nucleotides: TGTGCCACCAGTGACCGGACCACAGATACGCAGTATTTT. Residues: CATSDRTTDTQYF.